The 9 T cell receptor beta chains presented below share a single source sample, sequenced in a study of blood T cell repertoires in COVID-19. Repertoires were generated with immunoSEQ multiplex PCR, while TCRdb's copy carries only in-frame clones and drops some. The data hold around 98,000 clones, with about 80% observed a single time. Sequences were obtained from peripheral blood. The receptors stem from a man aged 65 to 79 with active or convalescent COVID-19.

In DNA form, the CDR3 reads TGTGCCAGCAGCTTAGGGCGGGGCAACTCTGGGGCCAACGTCCTGACTTTC. Residues: CASSLGRGNSGANVLTF. The gene calls are TRBV7-8 and TRBJ2-6; tentatively, D is TRBD2 (6 bases). The V gene's germline CDR1 is SGHVS and CDR2 FQNEAQ. Trimming took off 1 base at V and 0 bases at J, with 10 bases between the two ends. CDR3 length: 17 amino acids.

Note on this clone: An end of the junction does not agree with germline; a read error may underlie this. J is TRBJ2-1 and V is TRBV7-7; D is undetermined. The CDR3 has 16 residues. Germline values: CDR1 SSHAT, CDR2 FNYEAQ (reference sequence). CDR3 in amino acids: CASSRMVESSYNEQFF. The CDR3 region has the DNA TGTGCTAGCAGCAGAATGGTCGAGAGCTCCTACAATGAGCAGTTCTTC.

In its sample, this clone was seen once. CDR3 sequence (DNA): TGTGCCAGCAGCCAACCCACCGGGACAGGGACCTACGAGCAGTACTTC. Its translation: CASSQPTGTGTYEQYF. V is TRBV4-2 and J is TRBJ2-7; 9 bases map to TRBD1. V gave up 2 bases and J gave up 2 bases; unmatched junction bases: 7. CDR1 and CDR2 from the germline V gene are LGHNA and YNFKEQ. There are 16 residues in the CDR3.

This chain joins TRBV18 and TRBJ1-2; TRBD1 matches at 9 bases. The CDR3 runs 15 residues. V was pared by 2 bases and J by 4 bases, with 5 bases of the junction left unmatched. Germline assignment: CDR1 KGHSH and CDR2 LQKENI. The CDR3 DNA sequence: TGTGCCAGCTCACCAGACCCGGGACAGGGCTATGGCTACACCTTC. Encoded protein: CASSPDPGQGYGYTF.

This clone is medium-sized in the sample. The CDR3 loop is CASSEAGGTIYEQYF. The CDR3 DNA reads TGTGCCAGCAGTGAAGCAGGGGGTACTATCTACGAGCAGTACTTC. V and J are TRBV6-1 and TRBJ2-7; perhaps TRBD1 as D (6 bases). The CDR3 runs 15 residues. The germline V gene encodes CDR1 MNHNS and CDR2 SASEGT. With 0 bases removed from V and 3 bases from J, the gap between germline ends came to 12 bases.

The rearrangement joins TRBV3-1 (or the pseudogene TRBV3-2) to TRBJ2-2; the match to TRBD1 covers 9 bases. This CDR3 is built from 17 residues. CDR1 and CDR2 (germline): LGHDT, YNNKEL (reference sequence). Trimming cost V 1 base and J 1 base; bases outside gene matches: 4. This CDR3 reads CASSQGWDRVNTGELFF. CDR3 bases: TGTGCCAGCAGCCAAGGGTGGGACAGGGTGAACACCGGGGAGCTGTTTTTT.

This chain joins TRBV4-3 and TRBJ2-1; 8 bases are a match to TRBD2. This CDR3 spans 20 amino acids. The J segment lost 3 bases and the V segment lost 3 bases, leaving 19 bases of the junction unmatched. The germline V gene has CDR1 LGHNA and CDR2 YSLEER. The CDR3 sequence is CASSHRLMTGTRNDYNEQFF. The CDR3, as DNA: TGCGCCAGCAGCCACCGCCTAATGACCGGGACTAGAAACGACTACAATGAGCAGTTCTTC.

This clone has more than one count but fewer than ten. The chain employs TRBV25-1 and TRBJ1-6, with D perhaps matching TRBD1 (6 bases). Germline CDR1 reads MGHDK; CDR2 reads SYGVNS. V was cut by 3 bases and J by 9 bases, with 12 bases left in between. The CDR3 is 14 amino acids. CDR3 region: CASSDHGGGSPLHF. The CDR3 DNA reads TGTGCCAGCAGTGATCATGGGGGCGGTTCACCCCTCCACTTT.

Only one count was recorded for this clone. The rearrangement joins TRBV6-6 to TRBJ1-1; D is unresolved. CDR3 length: 11 residues. V was pared by 2 bases and J by 6 bases, with 4 bases between. CDR1 and CDR2 (germline): MNHNY, SVGAGI (reference sequence). The CDR3 reads CASSYQSEAFF. The CDR3 DNA reads as TGTGCCAGCAGTTACCAGTCTGAAGCTTTCTTT.